The 17 T cell receptor beta chains below were found in one sample sequenced in a study of T cell changes during pregnancy in multiple sclerosis. Assay: immunoSEQ multiplex PCR; the TCRdb copy retains only in-frame clones and omits some. The sample shows some 80,000 clones, around 94% of them seen only once. The sample was CD4+ T cells from peripheral blood mononuclear cells, taken after pregnancy. The receptors shown here come from a female donor with multiple sclerosis, enrolled in a pregnancy study.

V usage is TRBV18 and J usage is TRBJ1-4; possible D gene TRBD1, 6 bases. V gave up 0 bases and J gave up 0 bases, with 14 bases separating them. The germline CDR1 and CDR2 sequences are KGHSH and LQKENI. This CDR3 spans 18 amino acids. For the CDR3, the DNA is TGTGCCAGCTCACCACCGTCCAGGGGCGGTACAACTAATGAAAAACTGTTTTTT. Protein: CASSPPSRGGTTNEKLFF.

The chain uses TRBV9 and TRBJ2-1; 11 bases fit TRBD2. The CDR3 is made up of 16 amino acids. Germline V lookup: CDR1 SGDLS, CDR2 YYNGEE. J lost 9 bases, V lost 0 bases, and 8 bases had no gene match. CDR3 amino acids: CASSVGSGRASGEQFF. The CDR3 bases are TGTGCCAGCAGCGTAGGTAGCGGGAGGGCCTCGGGTGAGCAGTTCTTC.

The J gene is TRBJ2-7, the V gene TRBV9; TRBD2 agrees at 12 bases. CDR1 is SGDLS and CDR2 is YYNGEE in the germline V gene. CDR3 length: 14 amino acids. V lost 4 bases to trimming and J lost 7 bases; unmatched junction nucleotides: 6. In DNA, the CDR3 is TGTGCCAGCAGCTTTTCGGGACTAGCGGGTGAGCAGTACTTC. It encodes CASSFSGLAGEQYF.

This clone was counted between two and nine times. This sequence joins TRBV5-1 and TRBJ1-1, with 9 nucleotides matching TRBD1. The CDR3 spans 14 residues. V shed 3 bases and J 6 bases; nucleotides not matched to a gene: 6. The germline gives CDR1 SGHRS, CDR2 YFSETQ. The CDR3 DNA follows: TGCGCCAGCAGCTACCCGGGACAGGGCGCTGAAGCTTTCTTT. Translating gives CASSYPGQGAEAFF. Full variable domain (outside the CDR3, taken from reference TRBV5-1 and TRBJ1-1): KAGVTQTPRYLIKTRGQQVTLSCSPISGHRSVSWYQQTPGQGLQFLFEYFSETQRNKGNFPGRFSGRQFSNSRSEMNVSTLELGDSALYLCASSYPGQGAEAFFGQGTRLTVV.

The chain combines TRBV6-5 with TRBJ1-5, with unresolved D. Trimming took 8 bases from V and 4 from J, leaving 12 bases between them. Germline V gives CDR1 MNHEY, CDR2 SVGAGI. The CDR3 is made up of 13 amino acids. CDR3 sequence reads: CASGLQPNQPQHF. CDR3 DNA sequence: TGTGCCAGCGGACTCCAGCCTAATCAGCCCCAGCATTTT.

The CDR3 region is CASSLHREVAYNEQFF. Here the CDR3 DNA reads TGTGCCAGCAGCTTACACCGGGAGGTGGCCTACAATGAGCAGTTCTTC. The genes are TRBV7-2 and TRBJ2-1, with 7 bases identical to TRBD2. Losses at the gene ends were 2 bases for V and 2 bases for J; bases not matched to a gene: 6. Germline V gene sequence: CDR1 SGHTA, CDR2 FQGNSA. The CDR3 sequence is 16 residues long.

A note on this clone: Other DNA sequences within the sample encode an identical CDR3. This sequence joins TRBV5-1 and TRBJ1-2; the match to TRBD1 covers 8 bases. From germline, CDR1 is SGHRS and CDR2 YFSETQ. The CDR3 has 15 amino acids. J was trimmed by 4 bases and V by 0 bases; bases with no gene match: 5. This CDR3 reads CASSLDGQGAYGYTF. The DNA for the CDR3 is TGCGCCAGCAGCTTGGATGGACAGGGAGCCTATGGCTACACCTTC.

This sequence joins TRBV27 and TRBJ2-7; 13 bases are shared with TRBD2. The CDR3 has 16 amino acids. From germline, CDR1 is MNHEY and CDR2 SMNVEV (reference sequence). The V segment lost 5 bases and the J segment 5 bases; nucleotides outside the gene matches: 9. Written as DNA, the CDR3 is TGTGCCAGCAGTCCCCGGACTAGCGGGAGAGGTCACGAGCAGTACTTC. It translates to CASSPRTSGRGHEQYF.

The chain carries TRBV29-1 and TRBJ1-5; perhaps TRBD1 as D (5 bases). The germline gives CDR1 SQVTM, CDR2 ANQGSEA. This CDR3 has 12 amino acids. Trimming removed 7 bases from V and 4 bases from J, with 11 bases in between. In DNA form, the CDR3 reads TGCAGCGCATCGGACATAAATCAGCCCCAGCATTTT. It encodes CSASDINQPQHF.

V and J are TRBV7-9 and TRBJ2-3; 9 nucleotides align to TRBD1. Germline V gene data show CDR1 as SEHNR and CDR2 as FQNEAQ (reference sequence). There are 16 residues in the CDR3. The junction had 9 bases not matched to a gene; V was cut back by 4 bases and J by 4 bases. The CDR3 nucleotides are TGTGCCAGCAGCTCCTGGGGACAGGGTCTCGCAGATACGCAGTATTTT. This encodes CASSSWGQGLADTQYF. The entire variable domain, with the rest obtained from reference TRBV7-9 and TRBJ2-3, is as follows: DTGVSQNPRHKITKRGQNVTFRCDPISEHNRLYWYRQTLGQGPEFLTYFQNEAQLEKSRLLSDRFSAERPKGSFSTLEIQRTEQGDSAMYLCASSSWGQGLADTQYFGPGTRLTVL.

The chain combines TRBV11-2 with TRBJ2-5; 7 bases agree with TRBD1. Trimming took 6 bases from V and 4 from J; bases not matched to a gene: 5. In germline, CDR1 is SGHAT, CDR2 FQNNGV. The CDR3 consists of 13 residues. The CDR3 region is CASRARQGETQYF. The CDR3 bases are TGTGCCAGCAGAGCCAGACAGGGAGAGACCCAGTACTTC.

The V call is TRBV19, the J call TRBJ1-2; the match to TRBD1 covers 9 bases. Looked up from germline, CDR1 is LNHDA and CDR2 is SQIVND (reference sequence). The CDR3 sequence is 13 residues long. Germline trimming cut 7 bases from V and 8 bases from J; bases unmatched to any gene: 8. CDR3 protein: CASNRDRVGGYTF. The CDR3 DNA reads TGTGCCAGTAACCGGGACAGGGTAGGCGGCTACACCTTC.

The chain has TRBV5-6 and TRBJ2-1; no reliable D call. The CDR3 is 15 residues long. CDR1 and CDR2 from the germline V gene are SGHDT and YYEEEE. V was pared by 2 bases and J by 2 bases, with 11 bases between. The CDR3 sequence is CASSLESNAYNEQFF. CDR3 DNA sequence: TGTGCCAGCAGCTTAGAGTCGAACGCCTACAATGAGCAGTTCTTC.

The table lists this clone with a count of one. The chain employs TRBV19 and TRBJ2-7; 8 positions match TRBD1. The CDR3 covers 12 residues. Germline CDR1 is LNHDA and CDR2 is SQIVND (reference sequence). V shed 9 bases and J 6 bases; nucleotides not matched to a gene: 7. The CDR3 protein is CASSTGGGEQYF. The CDR3 nucleotides read TGTGCCAGCTCTACAGGGGGTGGCGAGCAGTACTTC.

The rearrangement joins TRBV5-4 to TRBJ2-7; D might be TRBD2 (5 bases). V dropped 2 bases and J dropped 5 bases, with 17 bases sitting between them. The CDR3 extends over 15 amino acids. CDR1 is SGHNT, CDR2 YYREEE, per germline (reference sequence). CDR3 region: CASSFPSSKGHEQYF. In nucleotides, the CDR3 is TGTGCCAGCAGCTTTCCTAGCTCGAAAGGGCACGAGCAGTACTTC.

This chain joins TRBV6-6 and TRBJ2-7, with 10 bases matching TRBD2. Germline CDR1 is MNHNY and CDR2 is SVGAGI (reference sequence). This CDR3 region has 16 residues. Trimming cost V 2 bases and J 5 bases; bases outside gene matches: 9. The CDR3 protein is CASSYPTSGNPHEQYF. CDR3 DNA sequence: TGTGCCAGCAGTTACCCCACTAGCGGGAACCCCCACGAGCAGTACTTC.

CDR3 residues: CASSVNNVLTF. CDR3 nucleotide sequence: TGTGCCAGCAGCGTTAACAACGTCCTGACTTTC. The V call is TRBV7-2, the J call TRBJ2-6, with D hard to call. The V and J ends lost 5 bases and 9 bases respectively, with 5 bases between them. The germline V gene encodes CDR1 SGHTA and CDR2 FQGNSA. The CDR3 extends over 11 amino acids. The whole variable domain, remainder taken from reference TRBV7-2 and TRBJ2-6, is GAGVSQSPSNKVTEKGKDVELRCDPISGHTALYWYRQSLGQGLEFLIYFQGNSAPDKSGLPSDRFSAERTGGSVSTLTIQRTQQEDSAVYLCASSVNNVLTFGAGSRLTVL.